Listed here are 12 T cell receptor beta chains from one sample, sequenced in a study of T-cell memory formation after mild COVID-19. MiXCR, run by TCRdb on the 5' RACE reads, gives a single entry per CDR3 protein. Of approximately 570,000 distinct CDR3 sequences in the sample, about a sixth were seen once. The source material was PBMCs or a T cell subset sorted from them (not recorded which). These receptors were collected from an adult woman who had mild COVID-19 (a few samples of this study predate the infection). Cell type and time point are not known.

The chain employs TRBV11-2 and TRBJ2-3; 10 bases fit TRBD2. Per the germline V gene, CDR1 is SGHAT and CDR2 is FQNNGV. Trimming removed 10 bases from V and 7 bases from J; junction bases left unmatched: 8. The CDR3 consists of 13 residues. The CDR3 sequence is CAIRASGSYTQYF. The CDR3 nucleotides are TGTGCCATCAGAGCTAGCGGGAGTTATACGCAGTATTTT.

The chain is built from TRBV20-1 and TRBJ2-4; D is perhaps TRBD2 (6 bases). The CDR3 is 15 residues long. V dropped 0 bases and J dropped 6 bases, with 15 bases sitting between them. Germline V gives CDR1 DFQATT, CDR2 SNEGSKA (reference sequence). CDR3 sequence reads: CSARDLQGGGNIQYF. For the CDR3, the DNA is TGCAGTGCTAGAGACCTCCAGGGAGGAGGAAACATTCAGTACTTC.

CDR3 sequence: CAIRGDLRDNEQFF. As DNA, the CDR3 is TGTGCCATCAGGGGGGACCTTCGGGACAATGAGCAGTTCTTC. The V call is TRBV10-3, the J call TRBJ2-1; tentatively, D is TRBD1 or TRBD2 (5 bases each). CDR3 size: 14 residues. CDR1 is ENHRY, CDR2 SYGVKD, per germline. Trimming pared 6 bases from V and 5 bases from J, leaving 14 bases between.

This clonotype was found a few times. The chain is built from TRBV7-2 and TRBJ1-5, with D tentatively TRBD1 (6 bases). Germline lookup yields CDR1 SGHTA and CDR2 FQGNSA. The germline V and J ends were trimmed by 3 bases and 6 bases, with 9 bases remaining between them. There are 13 residues in the CDR3. CDR3 bases: TGTGCCAGCAGCTTTACAGGGAGTCAGCCCCAGCATTTT. Translating gives CASSFTGSQPQHF.

In DNA, the CDR3 is TGTGCCAGCAGCCCGGGACTATTACTGCAGTATTTT. Residues: CASSPGLLLQYF. The chain couples TRBV7-2 to TRBJ2-3; 7 nucleotides line up with TRBD2. CDR3 length: 12 amino acids. V trimming: 5 bases; J trimming: 11 bases; junction bases outside the gene matches: 7. Germline values: CDR1 SGHTA, CDR2 FQGNSA.

This clonotype was detected only a few times. A much more abundant neighbour one base away suggests this may be a read error. This chain joins TRBV9 and TRBJ1-1; D is ambiguous. Germline V CDR1 and CDR2: SGDLS, YYNGEE. CDR3 length: 13 amino acids. V was pared by 5 bases and J by 1 base, with 9 bases between. The CDR3 nucleotides read TGTGCCAGCAGTCCCCCGGAGAACACTGAAGCTTTCTTT. This gives the protein CASSPPENTEAFF.

The chain combines TRBV20-1 with TRBJ2-7, with a possible D match to TRBD2 (6 bases). V was clipped by 3 bases and J by 3 bases, with 15 bases between them. Germline V gene lookup returns CDR1 DFQATT and CDR2 SNEGSKA (reference sequence). This CDR3 region has 14 residues. The CDR3: CSARPERRDYEQYF. The CDR3 coding sequence is TGCAGTGCTAGGCCCGAGCGGCGGGACTACGAGCAGTACTTC.

This chain uses TRBV27 with TRBJ2-5; D may be TRBD1 (6 bases). This CDR3 comprises 16 residues. Germline CDR1 reads MNHEY; CDR2 reads SMNVEV (reference sequence). V lost 1 base and J lost 2, with 14 bases in between. CDR3 coding DNA: TGTGCCAGCAGTTTATTCCCAGGGGCGACACAAGAGACCCAGTACTTC. This codes for CASSLFPGATQETQYF.

The V gene is TRBV11-2, the J gene TRBJ2-3; 11 nucleotides align to TRBD2. Germline values: CDR1 SGHAT, CDR2 FQNNGV. The trim removed 5 bases at V and 2 bases at J, leaving 6 bases unmatched. The CDR3 has 16 amino acids. CDR3 sequence (DNA): TGTGCCAGCAGCATTAGCGGGGGGGCCTTCACAGATACGCAGTATTTT. Translated: CASSISGGAFTDTQYF.

This clonotype turned up a few times. The chain combines TRBV30 with TRBJ2-1, with D possibly matching TRBD1 (6 bases). CDR1 and CDR2 from the germline V gene are GTSNPN and SVGIG (reference sequence). Deletions cut 5 bases from V and 8 bases from J, with 13 bases between. The CDR3 sequence is 12 residues long. CDR3: CAWSLQGYEQFF. The CDR3 nucleotides are TGTGCCTGGTCCCTCCAGGGGTATGAGCAGTTCTTC.

This clonotype came up many times. The V call is TRBV7-2, the J call TRBJ2-1, with D possibly matching TRBD1 (5 bases). In germline, CDR1 is SGHTA, CDR2 FQGNSA. The CDR3 covers 16 residues. Trimming took off 5 bases at V and 5 bases at J, with 19 bases between the two ends. This chain's CDR3 is CASSAVLLGRDNEQFF. Written as DNA, the CDR3 is TGTGCCAGCAGCGCCGTGTTACTGGGCAGGGACAATGAGCAGTTCTTC.

This clonotype was seen more than once but under ten times. The rearrangement uses TRBV27 and TRBJ2-7; the match to TRBD1 covers 7 bases. The CDR3 sequence is 16 residues long. V trimming: 5 bases; J trimming: 2 bases; junction bases outside the gene matches: 12. The germline V gene has CDR1 MNHEY and CDR2 SMNVEV (reference sequence). This CDR3 reads CASSPSLATGTYEQYF. The CDR3 region has the DNA TGTGCCAGCAGTCCCTCGTTGGCGACAGGGACCTACGAGCAGTACTTC.